Below are 7 T cell receptor beta chains sequenced from a single sample in a study of control samples from healthy donors and cancer patients. Measured with immunoSEQ multiplex PCR; TCRdb has only the in-frame clones, and not every one. Among about 130,000 clones listed, about 93% were seen once. Sequenced sample: blood. The receptor set was obtained from a man aged 40-55 years in good health.

The rearrangement joins TRBV3-1 (or the pseudogene TRBV3-2) to TRBJ2-3; D is perhaps TRBD1 or TRBD2 (5 bases each). The CDR3 is made up of 13 amino acids. Germline-derived CDR1 and CDR2 are LGHDT and YNNKEL (reference sequence). V lost 6 bases and J lost 2, with 9 bases in between. The CDR3 DNA is TGTGCCAGCAGTAGGGACCCCACAGATACGCAGTATTTT. It encodes CASSRDPTDTQYF.

The V call is TRBV9, the J call TRBJ2-5; possible D gene TRBD2, 5 bases. CDR1 SGDLS and CDR2 YYNGEE come from the germline V gene. With 4 bases removed from V and 4 bases from J, the gap between germline ends came to 17 bases. The CDR3 covers 15 residues. The CDR3 sequence is CASSPTKAAGETQYF. CDR3 sequence (DNA): TGTGCCAGCAGCCCCACCAAGGCTGCGGGAGAGACCCAGTACTTC.

This rearrangement joins TRBV13 to TRBJ2-7, with TRBD2 identical over 8 bases. The CDR3 runs 14 residues. Unmatched junction bases numbered 4, after V lost 3 bases and J lost 3 bases. Germline loops: CDR1 PRHDT, CDR2 FYEKMQ (reference sequence). The CDR3 spells CASSFTGTSYEQYF. The CDR3 region has the DNA TGTGCCAGCAGCTTCACCGGGACTAGCTACGAGCAGTACTTC.

J is TRBJ2-7 and V is TRBV5-4, with D tentatively TRBD1 or TRBD2 (5 bases each). Trimming stripped 0 bases from V and 0 bases from J, with 10 bases between. Germline CDR1 is SGHNT and CDR2 is YYREEE (reference sequence). This CDR3 has 15 amino acids. The CDR3 DNA is TGTGCCAGCAGCTTGGGAGGGGCGAGCTCCTACGAGCAGTACTTC. Its translation is CASSLGGASSYEQYF.

This clone has more than one count but fewer than ten. The chain has TRBV11-2 and TRBJ1-1; a weak D match, TRBD1 (5 bases). CDR1 SGHAT and CDR2 FQNNGV come from the germline V gene. V lost 1 base to trimming and J lost 11 bases, with 11 bases between them. The CDR3 consists of 12 residues. CDR3 loop: CASSLGATAAFF. For the CDR3, the DNA is TGTGCCAGCAGCTTAGGCGCGACAGCGGCTTTCTTT.

The chain couples TRBV6-4 to TRBJ1-1; D is uncertain. V lost 4 bases and J 5 bases, leaving 11 bases between the germline ends. CDR3 length: 13 amino acids. Per the germline V gene, CDR1 is MRHNA and CDR2 is SNTAGT. CDR3 in amino acids: CASSAAGFTEAFF. DNA for the CDR3: TGTGCCAGCAGTGCCGCAGGATTTACTGAAGCTTTCTTT.

J is TRBJ1-6 and V is TRBV5-8, with D perhaps TRBD1 (6 bases). The CDR3 contains 15 residues. Trimming removed 4 bases from V and 8 bases from J, with 16 bases in between. Germline loops: CDR1 SGHTS, CDR2 YDEGEE. The CDR3 loop reads CASSPRGAVYSPLHF. The CDR3 DNA reads TGTGCCAGCAGCCCACGGGGGGCAGTTTATTCACCCCTCCACTTT.